One sample yielded the 24 T cell receptor beta chains listed below, sequenced in a study of blood T cell repertoires in COVID-19. Sequenced by immunoSEQ multiplex PCR; TCRdb stores in-frame clones only, minus some. The sample has 400,000 or so clones, roughly 90% seen once; the top ten hold about 0.91%. The sequencing sample was made of peripheral blood. The receptors were sampled from a man younger than 30 with COVID-19, enrolled during active disease.

The chain employs TRBV30 and TRBJ2-1, with 7 bases that match TRBD2. Germline-derived CDR1 and CDR2 are GTSNPN and SVGIG (reference sequence). The junction had 5 bases not matched to a gene; V was cut back by 1 base and J by 2 bases. This CDR3 has 15 amino acids. CDR3: CAWSGRDYTYNEQFF. The CDR3 coding sequence is TGTGCCTGGAGTGGCCGGGACTATACCTACAATGAGCAGTTCTTC.

The V gene is TRBV24-1, the J gene TRBJ1-1, with no clear D. CDR3 length equals 15 residues. V was shortened by 4 bases and J by 1 base, with 12 bases between the two germline ends. The germline V gene encodes CDR1 KGHDR and CDR2 SFDVKD. The CDR3 reads CATSDPRKPNTEAFF. DNA for the CDR3: TGTGCCACCAGTGACCCCAGGAAACCGAACACTGAAGCTTTCTTT.

CDR3 region: CASSLEQQYPDTQYF. CDR3 DNA sequence: TGTGCCAGCAGCTTAGAGCAACAGTATCCAGATACGCAGTATTTT. V and J are TRBV7-2 and TRBJ2-3; D is unresolved. Germline V gene lookup returns CDR1 SGHTA and CDR2 FQGNSA. The CDR3 spans 15 residues. Trimming stripped 1 base from V and 4 bases from J, with 12 bases between.

The chain has TRBV24-1 and TRBJ2-2; D perhaps matches TRBD2 (5 bases). Trimming pared 1 base from V and 6 bases from J, leaving 8 bases between. This CDR3 spans 14 amino acids. Germline CDR1 is KGHDR and CDR2 is SFDVKD. As DNA, the CDR3 is TGTGCCACCAGTGATTTCCCAGCGGCCGGGGAGCTGTTTTTT. This sequence encodes CATSDFPAAGELFF.

The chain recombines TRBV5-1 with TRBJ2-3, with a possible D match to TRBD2 (7 bases). The V end was cut by 5 bases, the J end by 4 bases, with 23 bases between. Germline V gene lookup returns CDR1 SGHRS and CDR2 YFSETQ. CDR3 length equals 17 residues. CDR3 amino acids: CASRGLTGGPRSDTQYF. CDR3 nucleotides: TGCGCCAGCAGAGGTTTAACGGGGGGCCCGAGATCAGATACGCAGTATTTT.

V is TRBV11-3 and J is TRBJ2-7; D unresolved. The CDR3 totals 14 residues. From germline, CDR1 is SGHNT and CDR2 YENEEA. V lost 1 base, J lost 5 bases, and 12 bases lay in between. The CDR3 region is CASSLAGLLHEQYF. DNA for the CDR3: TGTGCCAGCAGCTTAGCAGGTCTCCTTCACGAGCAGTACTTC.

The chain carries TRBV5-1 and TRBJ2-1; 7 bases line up with TRBD2. The trim removed 3 bases at V and 6 bases at J, leaving 9 bases unmatched. The CDR3 runs 15 residues. Germline CDR1 and CDR2: SGHRS and YFSETQ. This chain's CDR3 is CASSSSGRELNEQFF. In DNA, the CDR3 is TGCGCCAGCAGCTCCTCGGGGCGGGAGCTCAATGAGCAGTTCTTC.

The chain is built from TRBV5-4 and TRBJ2-1, with TRBD2 identical over 9 bases. J lost 4 bases, V lost 2 bases, and 1 base had no gene match. The CDR3 totals 14 residues. Germline values: CDR1 SGHNT, CDR2 YYREEE (reference sequence). This CDR3 reads CASSFSGRYNEQFF. CDR3 in DNA: TGTGCCAGCAGCTTTAGCGGGAGATACAATGAGCAGTTCTTC.

The chain employs TRBV5-1 and TRBJ2-7; 7 bases agree with TRBD2. In germline, CDR1 is SGHRS, CDR2 YFSETQ. The CDR3 covers 17 residues. V was pared by 0 bases and J by 0 bases, with 9 bases of the junction left unmatched. The CDR3, as DNA: TGCGCCAGCAGCTTGGCCGGTCTAGCGGACCTCTCCTACGAGCAGTACTTC. Protein sequence: CASSLAGLADLSYEQYF.

The J gene is TRBJ1-1, the V gene TRBV5-1; 9 bases agree with TRBD1. Germline V CDR1 and CDR2: SGHRS, YFSETQ. V lost 6 bases and J lost 5; bases outside the gene matches: 14. The CDR3 is made up of 16 amino acids. The CDR3 protein is CASNPLPTGGETEAFF. DNA for the CDR3: TGCGCCAGCAACCCACTCCCCACAGGGGGCGAAACTGAAGCTTTCTTT.

This chain links TRBV10-3 with TRBJ1-2; unclear D gene. Germline lookup yields CDR1 ENHRY and CDR2 SYGVKD. The CDR3 has 13 amino acids. Trimming removed 0 bases at V and 2 bases at J, with 4 bases between. DNA for the CDR3: TGTGCCATCAGTGAGTCACAGAACTATGGCTACACCTTC. This codes for CAISESQNYGYTF.

This chain joins TRBV3-1 (or the pseudogene TRBV3-2) and TRBJ2-1, with 12 nucleotides matching TRBD2. Germline values: CDR1 LGHDT, CDR2 YNNKEL (reference sequence). This CDR3 is 17 amino acids long. V shed 4 bases and J 1 base; nucleotides not matched to a gene: 5. The CDR3 is CASSPGLAGRSYNEQFF. The CDR3 region has the DNA TGTGCCAGCAGCCCAGGACTAGCGGGACGGTCCTACAATGAGCAGTTCTTC.

The rearrangement links TRBV19 to TRBJ2-5, with 7 bases aligning to TRBD2. CDR3 size: 15 residues. Unmatched junction bases numbered 4, after V lost 1 base and J lost 2 bases. The germline V gene has CDR1 LNHDA and CDR2 SQIVND (reference sequence). The CDR3 DNA reads as TGTGCCAGTAGTATAGTTCTAGCGGAGCAAGAGACCCAGTACTTC. Translated, it gives CASSIVLAEQETQYF. Full variable domain (missing parts from reference TRBV19 and TRBJ2-5): DGGITQSPKYLFRKEGQNVTLSCEQNLNHDAMYWYRQDPGQGLRLIYYSQIVNDFQKGDIAEGYSVSREKKESFPLTVTSAQKNPTAFYLCASSIVLAEQETQYFGPGTRLLVL.

The rearrangement links TRBV7-3 to TRBJ2-2, with 10 bases lining up with TRBD2. Germline assignment: CDR1 SGHTA and CDR2 FQGTGA. The CDR3 length is 20 residues. Trimming at V came to 0 bases and at J to 3 bases, leaving 13 bases not matched to a gene. The CDR3 spells CASSLTRRVASGSHTGELFF. The CDR3 nucleotides read TGTGCCAGCAGCTTAACGAGACGTGTGGCTAGCGGGAGTCACACCGGGGAGCTGTTTTTT.

The chain employs TRBV5-1 and TRBJ1-6; no clear D. The CDR3 contains 13 residues. V lost 0 bases, J lost 7 bases, and 5 bases lay in between. The germline V gene has CDR1 SGHRS and CDR2 YFSETQ. CDR3 protein: CASSLGENSPLHF. The CDR3 coding sequence is TGCGCCAGCAGCTTGGGAGAGAATTCACCCCTCCACTTT.

This rearrangement joins TRBV5-6 to TRBJ2-3; the D gene is possibly TRBD2 (5 bases). Germline V gives CDR1 SGHDT, CDR2 YYEEEE. Trimming took 3 bases from V and 2 from J, leaving 10 bases between them. This CDR3 region has 14 residues. This chain's CDR3 is CASSSNLATDTQYF. CDR3 nucleotide sequence: TGTGCCAGCAGCTCGAACCTAGCCACAGATACGCAGTATTTT.

V and J are TRBV19 and TRBJ1-5, with D uncertain. The germline V and J ends were trimmed by 3 bases and 0 bases, with 9 bases remaining between them. Germline-derived CDR1 and CDR2 are LNHDA and SQIVND (reference sequence). CDR3 length: 15 amino acids. The CDR3 reads CASSIFELSNQPQHF. The CDR3 nucleotides read TGTGCCAGTAGTATTTTTGAGCTTAGCAATCAGCCCCAGCATTTT.

The chain links TRBV4-1 to TRBJ2-5, with D maybe TRBD2 (6 bases). The germline V gene has CDR1 MGHRA and CDR2 YSYEKL. With 0 bases removed from V and 6 bases from J, the gap between germline ends came to 14 bases. This CDR3 region has 15 residues. The CDR3 loop is CASSQEPGDHQTQYF. CDR3 sequence (DNA): TGCGCCAGCAGCCAAGAACCGGGAGATCACCAGACCCAGTACTTC.

This clone came up once. The chain is built from TRBV4-1 and TRBJ1-4, with D possibly TRBD1 on 6 matching bases. Germline loops: CDR1 MGHRA, CDR2 YSYEKL. Trimming shortened V by 5 bases and J by 0 bases, and 19 bases separated the two germline ends. The CDR3 has 18 amino acids. In nucleotides, the CDR3 is TGCGCCAGCAGCGGCAACAACCTACAGGGACCAACTAATGAAAAACTGTTTTTT. Translation gives CASSGNNLQGPTNEKLFF.

The V call is TRBV3-1 (or the pseudogene TRBV3-2), the J call TRBJ2-3, with TRBD1 identical over 10 bases. The CDR3 runs 18 residues. After removal of 0 bases from V and 4 bases from J, the junction contained 10 bases not matched to a gene. CDR1 and CDR2 from the germline V gene are LGHDT and YNNKEL (reference sequence). Here the CDR3 DNA reads TGTGCCAGCAGCCAAGACCCACCCTTGGGACAGGGGTCAGATACGCAGTATTTT. Translating it yields CASSQDPPLGQGSDTQYF.

The chain recombines TRBV24-1 with TRBJ1-4; 8 bases fit TRBD1. V was pared by 2 bases and J by 7 bases, with 11 bases of the junction left unmatched. Germline-derived CDR1 and CDR2 are KGHDR and SFDVKD. The CDR3 has 17 amino acids. CDR3 loop: CATSDSGTGSEREKLFF. The CDR3 DNA is TGTGCCACCAGTGATTCCGGGACAGGCAGCGAGCGTGAAAAACTGTTTTTT.

The chain recombines TRBV30 with TRBJ2-1, with D possibly TRBD2 on 5 matching bases. CDR3 size: 14 residues. The V end lost 2 bases, the J end lost 6 bases, and 14 bases lay between the germline ends. Looked up from germline, CDR1 is GTSNPN and CDR2 is SVGIG (reference sequence). CDR3 region: CAWSPPGRRNEQFF. The CDR3 DNA reads as TGTGCCTGGAGTCCCCCGGGGAGACGCAATGAGCAGTTCTTC. The full variable domain, with the rest looked up from reference TRBV30 and TRBJ2-1, is SQTIHQWPATLVQPVGSPLSLECTVEGTSNPNLYWYRQAAGRGLQLLFYSVGIGQISSEVPQNLSASRPQDRQFILSSKKLLLSDSGFYLCAWSPPGRRNEQFFGPGTRLTVL.

Note on this clone: Other DNA sequences in this specimen translate into the identical CDR3. The chain couples TRBV11-2 to TRBJ2-5; no clear D. Between the trimmed V and J ends, which lost 3 bases and 1 base, there was a span of 6 bases. This CDR3 is 13 amino acids long. Germline CDR1 SGHAT, CDR2 FQNNGV. The CDR3 here is CASSLGLQETQYF. In DNA form, the CDR3 reads TGTGCCAGCAGCTTGGGCCTCCAAGAGACCCAGTACTTC.

The genes are TRBV7-2 and TRBJ1-5, with D unclear. The CDR3 has 13 amino acids. Germline V CDR1 and CDR2: SGHTA, FQGNSA. V lost 2 bases to trimming and J lost 4 bases, with 6 bases between them. The CDR3 coding sequence is TGTGCCAGCAGCTTATCAGGTAATCAGCCCCAGCATTTT. Its translation is CASSLSGNQPQHF.